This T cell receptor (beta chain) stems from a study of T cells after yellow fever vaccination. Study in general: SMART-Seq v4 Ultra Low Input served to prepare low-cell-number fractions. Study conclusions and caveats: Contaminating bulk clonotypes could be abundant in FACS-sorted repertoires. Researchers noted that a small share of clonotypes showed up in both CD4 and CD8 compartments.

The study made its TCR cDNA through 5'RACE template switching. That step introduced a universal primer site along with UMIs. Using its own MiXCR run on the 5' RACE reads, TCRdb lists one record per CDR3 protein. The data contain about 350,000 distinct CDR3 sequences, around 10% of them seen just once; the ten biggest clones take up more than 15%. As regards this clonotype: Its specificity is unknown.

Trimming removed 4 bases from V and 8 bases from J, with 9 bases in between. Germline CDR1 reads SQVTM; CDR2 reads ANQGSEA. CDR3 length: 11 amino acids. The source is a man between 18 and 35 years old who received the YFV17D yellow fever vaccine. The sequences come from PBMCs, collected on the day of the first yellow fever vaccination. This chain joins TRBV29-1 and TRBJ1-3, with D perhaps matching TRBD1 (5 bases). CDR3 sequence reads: CSVAWGHTIYF. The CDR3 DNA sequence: TGCAGCGTTGCGTGGGGCCACACCATATATTTT.